The sequence of this TCR beta chain was determined in a study of blood T cells in healthy people across ages. Together with a sample-barcoded 5' primer, a J-beta primer mix was included in a second PCR lasting about 7 to 12 cycles. MiXCR, run by TCRdb on the 5' RACE reads, gives a single entry per CDR3 protein. The table lists about 900,000 distinct CDR3 sequences, roughly 60% of them singletons. Trimming removed 2 bases at V and 1 base at J, with 3 bases between. CDR1 is SQVTM, CDR2 ANQGSEA, per germline. The CDR3 runs to 12 residues. This clonotype appeared a few times. The J gene is TRBJ2-4, the V gene TRBV29-1; no reliable D call. The clonotype comes from a man between 25 and 39 years old in good health. Sequencing was done on a sample of blood. CDR3 sequence (DNA): TGCAGCGTTGAATCCGCCAAAAACATTCAGTACTTC. As protein: CSVESAKNIQYF. Based on the CDR3 plus reference TRBV29-1 and TRBJ2-4, the full variable domain is SAVISQKPSRDICQRGTSLTIQCQVDSQVTMMFWYRQQPGQSLTLIATANQGSEATYESGFVIDKFPISRPNLTFSTLTVSNMSPEDSSIYLCSVESAKNIQYFGAGTRLSVL.